The rows below give T cell receptor beta chains drawn from one sample of a study of blood T cell repertoires in COVID-19. Libraries were prepared by immunoSEQ multiplex PCR; TCRdb keeps only in-frame clonotypes and omits some of them. The data contain 180,000 or so clones, 80% to 90% of them singletons. Sample: peripheral blood. The receptors here all came from a man in his sixties with acute or convalescent COVID-19. Both conserved end residues are trimmed from each CDR3. Each record gives: clone size, J gene, V gene, CDR3 length, CDR3 protein. Only some rows state a clone size, as once, few, many or a class for expanded clones.

- | TRBJ2-5 | TRBV3-1/TRBV3-2 | 9 | ASSRRETQY
once | TRBJ1-5 | TRBV29-1 | 13 | SVELQGGGNQPQH
- | TRBJ2-2 | TRBV28 | 13 | ASSEASVHTGELF
- | TRBJ2-5 | TRBV7-9 | 13 | ASSTTDRGVGTQY
once | TRBJ1-3 | TRBV4-1 | 13 | ASSQPRRTGNTIY
- | TRBJ1-5 | TRBV7-5 | 15 | ARSENPGTGARQPQH
- | TRBJ2-1 | TRBV6-5 | 13 | ASSNRGTSYNEQF
- | TRBJ1-1 | TRBV6-5 | 12 | ASSRGGGYSEAF
few | TRBJ2-1 | TRBV6-1 | 10 | ASSEVGDEQF
- | TRBJ2-5 | TRBV4-1 | 13 | ASSHYSGIGETQY
- | TRBJ1-3 | TRBV4-1 | 12 | ASSQTRRGNTIY
once | TRBJ2-7 | TRBV5-1 | 11 | ASSLPSPYEQY
once | TRBJ1-4 | TRBV30 | 12 | AWSLGQGDEKLF
few | TRBJ1-1 | TRBV11-2 | 16 | ASSPLGMRVSLNTEAF
- | TRBJ1-5 | TRBV28 | 13 | ASSSAEGRNQPQH
- | TRBJ1-1 | TRBV4-2 | 12 | ASSPQARNTEAF
once | TRBJ1-6 | TRBV28 | 12 | ASSPPTGDSPLH
- | TRBJ2-7 | TRBV10-1 | 12 | ASSEDRFAHEQY